Listed here are 15 T cell receptor beta chains from one sample, sequenced in a study of blood T cell repertoires in COVID-19. TCRdb's copy holds only in-frame clones and misses some; the assay was immunoSEQ multiplex PCR. The data contain hundreds of thousands of clones, roughly 85% of them singletons. The sequencing sample was made of peripheral blood. The receptors derive from a middle-aged woman with active or convalescent COVID-19.

The chain employs TRBV7-2 and TRBJ2-5; 7 bases line up with TRBD2. The CDR3 totals 17 residues. J lost 1 base, V lost 1 base, and 9 bases had no gene match. The germline V gene has CDR1 SGHTA and CDR2 FQGNSA. CDR3 loop: CASSLVRTRGFQETQYF. CDR3 nucleotide sequence: TGTGCCAGCAGCTTAGTGAGGACTAGGGGATTCCAAGAGACCCAGTACTTC.

This chain links TRBV4-1 with TRBJ2-5; a weak D match, TRBD2 (5 bases). Deletions cut 0 bases from V and 1 base from J, with 12 bases between. CDR1 is MGHRA and CDR2 is YSYEKL in the germline V gene. The CDR3 contains 16 residues. In nucleotides, the CDR3 is TGCGCCAGCAGCCAAGAGAGGAGTAGCGCCCAAGAGACCCAGTACTTC. Encoded protein: CASSQERSSAQETQYF.

The V and J genes are TRBV6-5 and TRBJ1-2, with TRBD1 matching 7 bases. The CDR3 length is 14 residues. CDR1 is MNHEY, CDR2 SVGAGI, per germline. Trimming took 2 bases from V and 3 from J; bases not matched to a gene: 3. CDR3 bases: TGTGCCAGCAGTTACCGAGACAGGGACTATGGCTACACCTTC. Its translation is CASSYRDRDYGYTF.

This clone was detected once. The rearrangement joins TRBV3-1 (or the pseudogene TRBV3-2) to TRBJ1-5, with a tentative D call TRBD1 (5 bases). Trimming stripped 1 base from V and 9 bases from J, with 16 bases between. This CDR3 has 15 amino acids. Germline lookup yields CDR1 LGHDT and CDR2 YNNKEL (reference sequence). In DNA form, the CDR3 reads TGTGCCAGCAGCCAAGCAGACAGACCTAAATGGCCCCAGCATTTT. Protein: CASSQADRPKWPQHF.

The chain joins TRBV4-1 to TRBJ2-3; 9 bases align to TRBD1. The germline CDR1 and CDR2 sequences are MGHRA and YSYEKL. The CDR3 covers 15 residues. J lost 3 bases, V lost 4 bases, and 5 bases had no gene match. DNA of the CDR3: TGCGCCAGCAGCCCAGGGACAGGGCCAACAGATACGCAGTATTTT. This translates into CASSPGTGPTDTQYF.

The chain carries TRBV7-9 and TRBJ2-5; a possible D gene is TRBD1 (5 bases). The CDR3 spans 15 residues. Germline V gives CDR1 SEHNR, CDR2 FQNEAQ (reference sequence). Between the trimmed V and J ends, which lost 4 bases and 1 base, there was a span of 13 bases. For the CDR3, the DNA is TGTGCCAGCAGCTCGACAGACAGAACCCAAGAGACCCAGTACTTC. This codes for CASSSTDRTQETQYF.

This clone was seen more than once but under ten times. This sequence joins TRBV27 and TRBJ1-2, with TRBD1 matching over 11 bases. CDR3 length: 14 residues. Germline V gives CDR1 MNHEY, CDR2 SMNVEV (reference sequence). Trimming at V came to 6 bases and at J to 5 bases, leaving 5 bases not matched to a gene. DNA for the CDR3: TGTGCCAGCAGCCTTGGGACAGGGGGTTATGGCTACACCTTC. Residues: CASSLGTGGYGYTF.

The CDR3 DNA reads as TGTGCCAGCACCTGGTCAGGGGATAGCAATCAGCCCCAGCATTTT. Translated: CASTWSGDSNQPQHF. The rearrangement links TRBV6-5 to TRBJ1-5; TRBD1 might be the D (6 bases). Trimming shortened V by 7 bases and J by 0 bases, and 13 bases separated the two germline ends. Germline V CDR1 and CDR2: MNHEY, SVGAGI. The CDR3 has 15 residues.

This chain links TRBV27 with TRBJ2-5, with TRBD2 matching 10 bases. V lost 5 bases, J lost 5 bases, and 5 bases stayed unmatched. The CDR3 covers 14 residues. CDR1 is MNHEY and CDR2 is SMNVEV in the germline V gene (reference sequence). CDR3 protein: CASSIAGGRETQYF. As DNA, the CDR3 is TGTGCCAGCAGTATAGCGGGGGGCAGGGAGACCCAGTACTTC.

The CDR3 sequence: CAISESTGGKTGELFF. The CDR3, as DNA: TGTGCCATCAGTGAGTCGACAGGGGGCAAGACCGGGGAGCTGTTTTTT. The rearrangement uses TRBV10-3 and TRBJ2-2, with TRBD1 matching 10 bases. V was pared by 0 bases and J by 5 bases, with 3 bases of the junction left unmatched. Germline lookup yields CDR1 ENHRY and CDR2 SYGVKD. The CDR3 has 16 amino acids.

The V call is TRBV3-1 (or the pseudogene TRBV3-2), the J call TRBJ2-5; D is possibly TRBD1 (5 bases). The ends were cut back, 0 bases at V and 7 bases at J, with 12 bases in the middle. The CDR3 is made up of 14 amino acids. Per the germline V gene, CDR1 is LGHDT and CDR2 is YNNKEL (reference sequence). For the CDR3, the DNA is TGTGCCAGCAGCCAAGATCGCCAGGGTGGGACCCAGTACTTC. This codes for CASSQDRQGGTQYF.

This rearrangement joins TRBV4-2 to TRBJ1-5; weak D call: TRBD1 (5 bases). This CDR3 has 15 residues. Germline V CDR1 and CDR2: LGHNA, YNFKEQ. Between the trimmed V and J ends, which lost 4 bases and 2 bases, there was a span of 12 bases. The CDR3 loop reads CASSPGVGGNQPQHF. The CDR3 DNA is TGTGCCAGCAGCCCTGGGGTAGGGGGCAATCAGCCCCAGCATTTT.

The chain couples TRBV9 to TRBJ1-1, with D perhaps matching TRBD1 (5 bases). This CDR3 is 16 amino acids long. The V gene lost 3 bases and the J gene lost 0 bases, with 15 bases spanning the gap. Germline V gives CDR1 SGDLS, CDR2 YYNGEE. The CDR3 DNA reads as TGTGCCAGCAGCGCAACTAACAGGCTGCTGAACACTGAAGCTTTCTTT. Protein product: CASSATNRLLNTEAFF.

The rearrangement joins TRBV7-2 to TRBJ1-3; 9 bases align to TRBD1. J gave up 0 bases and V 0 bases, and 3 bases lay outside the gene matches. Germline values: CDR1 SGHTA, CDR2 FQGNSA. CDR3 length: 17 amino acids. CDR3 in DNA: TGTGCCAGCAGCTTAGCGGGGACAGGGAACTCTGGAAACACCATATATTTT. Amino acid sequence: CASSLAGTGNSGNTIYF.

The sample holds one count of this clone. The V and J genes are TRBV11-3 and TRBJ2-5; no reliable D call. The CDR3 totals 13 residues. Trimming removed 1 base from V and 5 bases from J, with 8 bases in between. Per the germline V gene, CDR1 is SGHNT and CDR2 is YENEEA. DNA for the CDR3: TGTGCCAGCAGCTTAGTGAGTATGGAGACCCAGTACTTC. This sequence encodes CASSLVSMETQYF.